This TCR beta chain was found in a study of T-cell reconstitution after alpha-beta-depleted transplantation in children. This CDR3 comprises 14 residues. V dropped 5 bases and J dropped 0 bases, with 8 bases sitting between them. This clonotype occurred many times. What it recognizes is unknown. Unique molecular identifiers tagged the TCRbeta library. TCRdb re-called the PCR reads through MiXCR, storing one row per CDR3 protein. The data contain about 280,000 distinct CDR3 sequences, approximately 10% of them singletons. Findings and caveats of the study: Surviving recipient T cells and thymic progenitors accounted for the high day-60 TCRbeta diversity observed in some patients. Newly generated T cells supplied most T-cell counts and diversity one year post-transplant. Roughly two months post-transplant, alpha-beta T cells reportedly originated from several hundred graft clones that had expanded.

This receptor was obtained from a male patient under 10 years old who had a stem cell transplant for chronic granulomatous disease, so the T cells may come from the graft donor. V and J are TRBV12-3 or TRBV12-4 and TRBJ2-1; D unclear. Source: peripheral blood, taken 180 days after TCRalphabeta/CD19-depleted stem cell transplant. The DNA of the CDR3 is TGTGCCAGCAGTGCCATTTCCTCCTACAATGAGCAGTTCTTC. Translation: CASSAISSYNEQFF.